This passage covers 20 T cell receptor beta chains from one sample sequenced in a study of CD8 T cells in ankylosing spondylitis. Overall study findings and caveats: Characteristic, it appeared, of ankylosing spondylitis blood was a TCR beta motif of several highly homologous variants.

One entry per CDR3 protein, called by TCRdb with MiXCR from the 5' RACE reads. The sample lists some 840,000 distinct CDR3 sequences, around 11% seen once, with 0.51% in the top ten. No antigen has been identified for these receptors. Material for sequencing was blood, either unsorted or a sorted T cell fraction (not recorded which). These receptors came from a male donor with ankylosing spondylitis.

This clonotype turned up a few times. The chain is built from TRBV20-1 and TRBJ1-1, with a weak D call TRBD1 (5 bases). V lost 4 bases and J lost 8, with 14 bases in between. The CDR3 is made up of 12 amino acids. The germline gives CDR1 DFQATT, CDR2 SNEGSKA (reference sequence). This chain's CDR3 is CSATGHGYEAFF. The CDR3 coding sequence is TGCAGTGCTACCGGACACGGATACGAAGCTTTCTTT.

This clonotype was seen more than once but under ten times. CDR3 nucleotides: TGCGCCAGCAGCTTAGGGCCCGGGGGGAGAACTAACTATGTCGGCTACACCTTC. Protein sequence: CASSLGPGGRTNYVGYTF. The chain has TRBV5-1 and TRBJ1-2; tentative D call: TRBD1 (5 bases). CDR3 length: 18 amino acids. V gave up 2 bases and J gave up 8 bases, with 28 bases separating them. Germline V gene sequence: CDR1 SGHRS, CDR2 YFSETQ. The entire variable domain, with the rest obtained from reference TRBV5-1 and TRBJ1-2, is as follows: KAGVTQTPRYLIKTRGQQVTLSCSPISGHRSVSWYQQTPGQGLQFLFEYFSETQRNKGNFPGRFSGRQFSNSRSEMNVSTLELGDSALYLCASSLGPGGRTNYVGYTFGSGTRLTVV.

This clonotype was recorded at least ten times. The rearrangement links TRBV29-1 to TRBJ1-4; a possible D gene is TRBD1 (6 bases). The V and J ends lost 4 bases and 8 bases respectively, with 17 bases between them. Germline V gives CDR1 SQVTM, CDR2 ANQGSEA. CDR3 size: 14 residues. The CDR3, as DNA: TGCAGCGTTGCCCCCGGGACAACGGACGAAAAACTGTTTTTT. Translation gives CSVAPGTTDEKLFF.

The CDR3 coding sequence is TGCAGCGTTGAGGCCTGGGGCGCGAACACTGAAGCTTTCTTT. Translated, it gives CSVEAWGANTEAFF. V is TRBV29-1 and J is TRBJ1-1, with D possibly TRBD1 on 5 matching bases. This CDR3 region has 14 residues. Per germline, CDR1 SQVTM and CDR2 ANQGSEA. Trimming removed 3 bases at V and 1 base at J, with 12 bases between.

This clonotype was counted at least ten times. The chain has TRBV20-1 and TRBJ2-3, with 12 bases identical to TRBD2. Trimming cost V 6 bases and J 15 bases; bases outside gene matches: 16. This CDR3 contains 14 residues. Germline V gives CDR1 DFQATT, CDR2 SNEGSKA (reference sequence). This CDR3 is CSATWTSGTQGGYF. For the CDR3, the DNA is TGCAGTGCAACCTGGACTAGCGGGACCCAGGGGGGCTATTTT.

The chain employs TRBV4-1 and TRBJ2-3, with 7 bases identical to TRBD1. From germline, CDR1 is MGHRA and CDR2 YSYEKL. Trimming removed 4 bases from V and 2 bases from J; junction bases left unmatched: 6. The CDR3 length is 15 residues. The CDR3 reads CASSLRQGNTDTQYF. The CDR3 DNA follows: TGCGCCAGCAGCCTTCGACAGGGAAACACAGATACGCAGTATTTT.

The rearrangement joins TRBV5-4 to TRBJ1-6; 7 nucleotides line up with TRBD1. Per the germline V gene, CDR1 is SGHNT and CDR2 is YYREEE (reference sequence). V was clipped by 4 bases and J by 1 base; unmatched bases: 2. This CDR3 comprises 15 residues. The DNA of the CDR3 is TGTGCCAGCAGCCCGGACAGGTCCTATAATTCACCCCTCCACTTT. Translation: CASSPDRSYNSPLHF.

CDR3 in amino acids: CSARTRGRALGEQFF. DNA for the CDR3: TGCAGTGCTAGAACCCGGGGGAGGGCCTTGGGTGAGCAGTTCTTC. This chain joins TRBV20-1 and TRBJ2-1; TRBD2 matches at 7 bases. The CDR3 length is 15 residues. The junction had 13 bases not matched to a gene; V was cut back by 2 bases and J by 9 bases. Germline CDR1 is DFQATT and CDR2 is SNEGSKA (reference sequence).

This clonotype was counted only a few times. This chain joins TRBV12-3 or TRBV12-4 and TRBJ1-1; the D is unclear. This CDR3 region has 14 residues. V dropped 7 bases and J dropped 1 base, with 13 bases sitting between them. The chain's CDR3 is CASTPLVGNTEAFF. The CDR3 DNA reads as TGTGCCAGCACCCCCCTCGTGGGGAACACTGAAGCTTTCTTT.

V gene TRBV20-1 combines with J gene TRBJ1-6; D gene uncertain. The germline CDR1 and CDR2 sequences are DFQATT and SNEGSKA (reference sequence). This CDR3 is built from 15 residues. The V end was cut by 0 bases, the J end by 2 bases, with 8 bases between. The chain's CDR3 is CSARDAGTYNSPLHF. For the CDR3, the DNA is TGCAGTGCTAGAGATGCGGGAACCTATAATTCACCCCTCCACTTT.

This chain links TRBV20-1 with TRBJ2-3, with D perhaps TRBD1 or TRBD2 (5 bases each). CDR1 and CDR2 (germline): DFQATT, SNEGSKA (reference sequence). Trimming pared 3 bases from V and 0 bases from J, leaving 13 bases between. The CDR3 sequence is 15 residues long. This CDR3 is CSARFAGTSTDTQYF. For the CDR3, the DNA is TGCAGTGCTAGGTTCGCAGGGACGAGCACAGATACGCAGTATTTT.

This clonotype was counted between two and nine times. The chain joins TRBV28 to TRBJ2-1, with TRBD1 matching 7 bases. The CDR3 has 16 amino acids. Germline-derived CDR1 and CDR2 are MDHEN and SYDVKM. V was pared by 8 bases and J by 0 bases, with 10 bases of the junction left unmatched. The CDR3 sequence is CASYSRQGSSYNEQFF. The CDR3 region has the DNA TGTGCCAGCTACTCAAGACAGGGAAGCTCCTACAATGAGCAGTTCTTC.

The chain is built from TRBV3-1 and TRBJ2-7, with 7 bases matching TRBD1. The length of the CDR3 is 14 residues. Germline-derived CDR1 and CDR2 are LGHDT and YNNKEL (reference sequence). V trimming: 2 bases; J trimming: 3 bases; junction bases outside the gene matches: 4. The chain's CDR3 is CASSQPGTDYEQYF. DNA of the CDR3: TGTGCCAGCAGCCAACCAGGGACAGACTACGAGCAGTACTTC.

The chain recombines TRBV7-2 with TRBJ2-7; 9 bases are a match to TRBD2. Germline V gene sequence: CDR1 SGHTA, CDR2 FQGNSA. V dropped 3 bases and J dropped 6; count of bases not matched to a gene: 9. The CDR3 has 15 residues. The CDR3 protein is CASSLLAGGYVEQYF. CDR3 bases: TGTGCCAGCAGCTTGTTGGCGGGAGGGTATGTCGAGCAGTACTTC.

The sample holds a few counts of this clonotype. This chain joins TRBV20-1 and TRBJ2-1; 10 nucleotides line up with TRBD1. The CDR3 length is 14 residues. Germline V CDR1 and CDR2: DFQATT, SNEGSKA (reference sequence). V gave up 6 bases and J gave up 5 bases; unmatched junction bases: 7. The CDR3, as DNA: TGCAGTGCCCTAGGGGGGACAGGGGACAATGAGCAGTTCTTC. Its translation is CSALGGTGDNEQFF.

A few counts support this clonotype. V is TRBV24-1 and J is TRBJ2-1, with a possible D match to TRBD2 (6 bases). The V and J ends lost 4 bases and 4 bases respectively, with 13 bases between them. The CDR3 runs 15 residues. The V gene's germline CDR1 is KGHDR and CDR2 SFDVKD. The DNA for the CDR3 is TGTGCCACCAGTGACCCAAGCGGGCGGTACAATGAGCAGTTCTTC. Translating it yields CATSDPSGRYNEQFF.

V is TRBV4-3 and J is TRBJ1-1; 8 positions match TRBD1. CDR1 is LGHNA, CDR2 YSLEER, per germline. The CDR3 spans 16 residues. V lost 1 base and J lost 6; bases outside the gene matches: 10. Written as DNA, the CDR3 is TGCGCCAGCAGCCAAGTTATTCCAGGGGGCATCGCTGAAGCTTTCTTT. Amino acid sequence: CASSQVIPGGIAEAFF.

This clonotype showed up just a few times. V and J are TRBV29-1 and TRBJ2-5; D ambiguous. The CDR3 has 10 amino acids. V lost 6 bases and J lost 4, with 6 bases in between. Germline V gene data show CDR1 as SQVTM and CDR2 as ANQGSEA. The CDR3 coding sequence is TGCAGCGTCGCAATAGAGACCCAGTACTTC. Translating it yields CSVAIETQYF.

The chain links TRBV15 to TRBJ1-2, with TRBD1 identical over 8 bases. This CDR3 contains 13 residues. The junction had 3 bases not matched to a gene; V was cut back by 1 base and J by 8 bases. Germline values: CDR1 LNHNV, CDR2 YYDKDF (reference sequence). CDR3 residues: CATSRGTGTGYTF. CDR3 DNA: TGTGCCACCAGCAGAGGGACAGGGACGGGCTACACCTTC.

The chain carries TRBV11-3 and TRBJ2-5; D is perhaps TRBD1 (6 bases). CDR3 length: 13 amino acids. In germline, CDR1 is SGHNT, CDR2 YENEEA. V shed 6 bases and J shed 5 bases, with 13 bases lying between them. CDR3: CASSSDSLETQYF. In DNA, the CDR3 is TGTGCCAGCAGTTCGGACAGTCTGGAGACCCAGTACTTC. The full variable domain, in which reference TRBV11-3 and TRBJ2-5 provide the parts outside the CDR3, is EAGVVQSPRYKIIEKKQPVAFWCNPISGHNTLYWYLQNLGQGPELLIRYENEEAVDDSQLPKDRFSAERLKGVDSTLKIQPAELGDSAVYLCASSSDSLETQYFGPGTRLLVL.